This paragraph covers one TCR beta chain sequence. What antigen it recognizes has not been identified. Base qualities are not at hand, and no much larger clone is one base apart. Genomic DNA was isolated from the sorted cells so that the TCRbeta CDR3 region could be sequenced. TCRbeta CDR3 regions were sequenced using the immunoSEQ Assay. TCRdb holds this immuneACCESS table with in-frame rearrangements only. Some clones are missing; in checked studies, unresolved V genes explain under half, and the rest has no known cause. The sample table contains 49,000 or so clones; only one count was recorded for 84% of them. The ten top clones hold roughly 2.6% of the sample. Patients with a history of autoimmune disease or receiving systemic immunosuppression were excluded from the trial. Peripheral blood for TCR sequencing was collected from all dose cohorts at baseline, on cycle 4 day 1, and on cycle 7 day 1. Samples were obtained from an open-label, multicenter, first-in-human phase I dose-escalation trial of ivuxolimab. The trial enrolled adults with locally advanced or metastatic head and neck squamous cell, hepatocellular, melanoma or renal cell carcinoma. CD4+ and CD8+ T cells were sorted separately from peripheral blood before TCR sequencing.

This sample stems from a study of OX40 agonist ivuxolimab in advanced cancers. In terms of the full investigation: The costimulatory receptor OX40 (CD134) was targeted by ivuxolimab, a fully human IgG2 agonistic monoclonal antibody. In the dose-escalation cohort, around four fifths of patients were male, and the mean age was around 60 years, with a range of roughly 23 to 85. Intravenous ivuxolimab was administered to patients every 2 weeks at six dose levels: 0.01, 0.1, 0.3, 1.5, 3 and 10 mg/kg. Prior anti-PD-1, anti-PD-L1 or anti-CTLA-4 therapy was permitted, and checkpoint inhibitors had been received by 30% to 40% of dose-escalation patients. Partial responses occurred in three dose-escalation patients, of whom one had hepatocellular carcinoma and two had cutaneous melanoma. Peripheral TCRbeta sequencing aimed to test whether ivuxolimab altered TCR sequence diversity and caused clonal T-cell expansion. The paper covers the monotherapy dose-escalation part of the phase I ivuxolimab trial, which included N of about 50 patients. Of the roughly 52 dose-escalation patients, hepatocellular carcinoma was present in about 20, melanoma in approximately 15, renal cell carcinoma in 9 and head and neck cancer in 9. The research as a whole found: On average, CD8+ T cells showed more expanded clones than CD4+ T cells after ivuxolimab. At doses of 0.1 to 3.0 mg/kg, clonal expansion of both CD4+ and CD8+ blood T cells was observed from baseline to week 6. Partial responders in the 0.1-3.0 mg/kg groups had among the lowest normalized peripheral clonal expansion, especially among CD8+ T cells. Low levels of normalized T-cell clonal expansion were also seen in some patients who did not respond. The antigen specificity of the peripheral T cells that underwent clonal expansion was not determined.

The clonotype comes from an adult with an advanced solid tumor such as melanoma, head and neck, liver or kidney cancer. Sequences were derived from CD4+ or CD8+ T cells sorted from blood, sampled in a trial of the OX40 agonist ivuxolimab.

CDR3 sequence: CASSAGTSNQPQHF. The nucleotide sequence reads as follows: TGTGCCAGCAGCGCAGGGACTAGCAATCAGCCCCAGCATTTT. Recombination connected TRBV9 to TRBJ1-5, with a weak D call of TRBD1 (5 bases match). The CDR3 runs 14 amino acids, cysteine and phenylalanine included. Here the CDR3 DNA is all that survives: 42 bases in frame from base 1. V is reduced by 3 bases and J by 0 bases, leaving a spacing of 7 bases between them. Per the germline V gene, SGDLS is the CDR1 and YYNGEE is the CDR2.